Below, 10 T cell receptor beta chains from the same sample are listed, as sequenced in a study of cytomegalovirus exposure and HLA in healthy donors. Both 60 Vbeta primers and 13 Jbeta primers went into the PCR. Using immunoSEQ multiplex PCR, the repertoire was profiled, and TCRdb retains in-frame clones only, with some absent. The table has about 120,000 clones, about 68% seen once. The sequencing input was PBMCs. The receptors come from a woman in her thirties or forties in good health and CMV-seropositive.

The chain employs TRBV27 and TRBJ2-7; a possible D gene is TRBD1 (6 bases). Germline V gives CDR1 MNHEY, CDR2 SMNVEV (reference sequence). There are 13 residues in the CDR3. Deletions cut 6 bases from V and 0 bases from J, with 9 bases between. CDR3 nucleotide sequence: TGTGCCAGCAGCACACAGGGCTCCTACGAGCAGTACTTC. As protein: CASSTQGSYEQYF.

The sample holds a few counts of this clone. V usage is TRBV7-9 and J usage is TRBJ2-1; 8 bases line up with TRBD2. Germline trimming cut 5 bases from V and 0 bases from J; bases unmatched to any gene: 12. CDR1 is SEHNR, CDR2 FQNEAQ, per germline (reference sequence). CDR3 length: 18 amino acids. This CDR3 reads CASSPSATSGSSYNEQFF. Written as DNA, the CDR3 is TGTGCCAGCAGCCCTTCCGCGACCAGCGGGAGCTCCTACAATGAGCAGTTCTTC.

The chain carries TRBV4-1 and TRBJ2-7; TRBD2 aligns across 12 bases. The CDR3 sequence is 18 residues long. Trimming removed 0 bases from V and 4 bases from J; junction bases left unmatched: 10. The germline V gene encodes CDR1 MGHRA and CDR2 YSYEKL. DNA for the CDR3: TGCGCCAGCAGCCAAGATAAGGAGACTAGCGGGAGAGCATACGAGCAGTACTTC. Protein: CASSQDKETSGRAYEQYF.

The rearrangement links TRBV30 to TRBJ1-5; D may be TRBD1 (6 bases). This CDR3 has 15 residues. Germline CDR1 and CDR2: GTSNPN and SVGIG (reference sequence). V lost 4 bases and J lost 2, with 15 bases in between. The CDR3 loop is CAWNRDGVGNQPQHF. The CDR3 nucleotides read TGTGCCTGGAACAGGGATGGGGTAGGCAATCAGCCCCAGCATTTT. The variable domain in full, with the rest retrieved from reference TRBV30 and TRBJ1-5, is SQTIHQWPATLVQPVGSPLSLECTVEGTSNPNLYWYRQAAGRGLQLLFYSVGIGQISSEVPQNLSASRPQDRQFILSSKKLLLSDSGFYLCAWNRDGVGNQPQHFGDGTRLSIL.

This clone was recorded a few times. V gene TRBV27 combines with J gene TRBJ1-1; D is unresolved. Germline loops: CDR1 MNHEY, CDR2 SMNVEV (reference sequence). V shed 2 bases and J shed 1 base, with 5 bases lying between them. The CDR3 runs to 13 residues. CDR3 bases: TGTGCCAGCAGTTTAGGAGAGAACACTGAAGCTTTCTTT. Translated: CASSLGENTEAFF.

As concerns this clone: Sequence at one end of the junction differs from germline and may be a read error. The chain is built from TRBV7-9 and TRBJ1-3; 7 nucleotides agree with TRBD1. Germline-derived CDR1 and CDR2 are SEHNR and FQNEAQ (reference sequence). The CDR3 runs 15 residues. CDR3: CSSSLAGQSGNTIYF. In nucleotides, the CDR3 is TGTTCCAGCAGCTTAGCGGGACAGTCAGGAAACACCATATATTTT.

The chain combines TRBV4-1 with TRBJ1-1, with TRBD1 matching 7 bases. This CDR3 has 15 amino acids. The V gene end was trimmed by 4 bases and the J gene end by 0 bases; junction bases not matched to a gene: 5. Germline V CDR1 and CDR2: MGHRA, YSYEKL. The CDR3 spells CASSPRTGVNTEAFF. DNA of the CDR3: TGCGCCAGCAGCCCGAGGACAGGAGTGAACACTGAAGCTTTCTTT.

The sample holds a few counts of this clone. The genes are TRBV11-2 and TRBJ1-1, with D possibly being TRBD1 (5 bases). Trimming cost V 4 bases and J 4 bases, with 13 bases left between them. CDR1 and CDR2 (germline): SGHAT, FQNNGV. This CDR3 comprises 14 residues. The CDR3 DNA reads TGTGCCAGCAGCTCCTCACGGGGGGGCACTGAAGCTTTCTTT. Protein: CASSSSRGGTEAFF.

The chain joins TRBV6-1 to TRBJ2-7; a possible D gene is TRBD1 (5 bases). CDR1 is MNHNS, CDR2 SASEGT, per germline. Trimming removed 7 bases at V and 2 bases at J, with 15 bases between. CDR3 length equals 14 residues. CDR3 sequence: CASTLQGQTYEQYF. Here the CDR3 DNA reads TGTGCCAGCACCCTCCAGGGCCAAACCTACGAGCAGTACTTC.

V usage is TRBV7-6 and J usage is TRBJ2-7, with 9 bases lining up with TRBD2. The V segment lost 5 bases and the J segment 4 bases; nucleotides outside the gene matches: 12. The CDR3 consists of 16 residues. CDR1 and CDR2 (germline): SGHVS, FNYEAQ. The CDR3 sequence is CASSPEGLAGSYEQYF. The CDR3 DNA sequence: TGTGCCAGCAGCCCAGAGGGACTAGCAGGAAGTTACGAGCAGTACTTC.